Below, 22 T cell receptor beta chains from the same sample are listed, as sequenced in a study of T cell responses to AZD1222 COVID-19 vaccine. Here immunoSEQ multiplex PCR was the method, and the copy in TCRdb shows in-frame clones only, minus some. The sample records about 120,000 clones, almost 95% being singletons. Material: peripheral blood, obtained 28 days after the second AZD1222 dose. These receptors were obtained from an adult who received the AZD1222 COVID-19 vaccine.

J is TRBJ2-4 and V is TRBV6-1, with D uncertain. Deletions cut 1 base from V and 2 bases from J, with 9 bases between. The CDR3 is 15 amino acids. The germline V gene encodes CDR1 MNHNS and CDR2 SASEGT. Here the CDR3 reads CASSEVDRTKNIQYF. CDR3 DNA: TGTGCCAGCAGTGAAGTTGATCGAACCAAAAACATTCAGTACTTC.

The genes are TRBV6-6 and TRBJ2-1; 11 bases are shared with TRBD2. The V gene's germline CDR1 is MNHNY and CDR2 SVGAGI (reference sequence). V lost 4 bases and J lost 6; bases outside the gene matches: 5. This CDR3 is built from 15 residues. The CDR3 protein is CASSWLAGGSNEQFF. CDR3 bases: TGTGCCAGCAGTTGGCTAGCGGGAGGATCCAATGAGCAGTTCTTC.

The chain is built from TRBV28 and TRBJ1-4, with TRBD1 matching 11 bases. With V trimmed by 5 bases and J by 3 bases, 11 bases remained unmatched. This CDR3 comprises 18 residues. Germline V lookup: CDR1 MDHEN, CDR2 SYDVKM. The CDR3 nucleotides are TGTGCCAGCAGTCCCTCTCCGGGACAGGGGGTGGCTAATGAAAAACTGTTTTTT. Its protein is CASSPSPGQGVANEKLFF. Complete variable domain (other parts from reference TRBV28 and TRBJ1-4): DVKVTQSSRYLVKRTGEKVFLECVQDMDHENMFWYRQDPGLGLRLIYFSYDVKMKEKGDIPEGYSVSREKKERFSLILESASTNQTSMYLCASSPSPGQGVANEKLFFGSGTQLSVL.

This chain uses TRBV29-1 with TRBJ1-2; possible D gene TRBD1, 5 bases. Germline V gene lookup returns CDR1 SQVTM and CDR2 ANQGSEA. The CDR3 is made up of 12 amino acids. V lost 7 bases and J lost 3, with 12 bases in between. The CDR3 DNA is TGCAGCGCAAATCGGGGGGACTATGGCTACACCTTC. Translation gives CSANRGDYGYTF.

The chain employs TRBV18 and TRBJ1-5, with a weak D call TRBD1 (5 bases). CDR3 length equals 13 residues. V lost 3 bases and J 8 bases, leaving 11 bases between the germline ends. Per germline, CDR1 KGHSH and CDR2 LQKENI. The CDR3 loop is CASSPPEGEPQHF. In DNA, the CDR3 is TGTGCCAGCTCACCCCCTGAAGGGGAGCCCCAGCATTTT.

CDR3 region: CASSLSGNEQFF. CDR3 DNA sequence: TGTGCCAGCAGCCTTAGCGGGAATGAGCAGTTCTTC. The V and J genes are TRBV3-1 (or the pseudogene TRBV3-2) and TRBJ2-1, with 7 bases that match TRBD2. The germline V gene encodes CDR1 LGHDT and CDR2 YNNKEL (reference sequence). CDR3 length: 12 residues. Losses at the gene ends were 4 bases for V and 7 bases for J; bases not matched to a gene: 1.

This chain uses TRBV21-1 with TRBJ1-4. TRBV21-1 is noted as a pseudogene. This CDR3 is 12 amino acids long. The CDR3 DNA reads TGTGCCAGCAGCGTGTTGGGTGAAAAACTGTTTTTT. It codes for CASSVLGEKLFF.

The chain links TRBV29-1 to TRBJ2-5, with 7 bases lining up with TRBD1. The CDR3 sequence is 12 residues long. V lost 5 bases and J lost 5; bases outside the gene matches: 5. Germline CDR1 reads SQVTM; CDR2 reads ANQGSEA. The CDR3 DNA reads TGCAGCGTTAACAGGGGCAGGGAGACCCAGTACTTC. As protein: CSVNRGRETQYF.

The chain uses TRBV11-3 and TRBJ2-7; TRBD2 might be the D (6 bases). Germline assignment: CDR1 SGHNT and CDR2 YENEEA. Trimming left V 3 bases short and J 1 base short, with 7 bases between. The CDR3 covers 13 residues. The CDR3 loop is CASSFGGSYEQYF. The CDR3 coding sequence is TGTGCCAGCAGCTTTGGAGGGTCCTACGAGCAGTACTTC.

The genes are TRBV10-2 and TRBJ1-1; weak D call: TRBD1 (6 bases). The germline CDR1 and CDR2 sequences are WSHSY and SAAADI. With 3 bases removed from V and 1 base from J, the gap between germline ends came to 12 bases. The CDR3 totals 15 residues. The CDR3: CASSDYRERNTEAFF. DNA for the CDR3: TGCGCCAGCAGTGATTACAGGGAGCGGAACACTGAAGCTTTCTTT.

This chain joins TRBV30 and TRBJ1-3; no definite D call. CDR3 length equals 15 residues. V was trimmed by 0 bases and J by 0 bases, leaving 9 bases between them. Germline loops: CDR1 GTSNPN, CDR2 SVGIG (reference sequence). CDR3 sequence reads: CAWSVRGYSGNTIYF. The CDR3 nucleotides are TGTGCCTGGAGTGTACGGGGTTACTCTGGAAACACCATATATTTT.

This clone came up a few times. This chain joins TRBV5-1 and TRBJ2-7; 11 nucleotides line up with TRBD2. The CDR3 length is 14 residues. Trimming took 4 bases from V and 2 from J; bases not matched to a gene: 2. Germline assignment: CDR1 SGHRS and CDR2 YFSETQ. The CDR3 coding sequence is TGCGCCAGCAGCGGGACTAGCGGAACCTACGAGCAGTACTTC. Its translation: CASSGTSGTYEQYF.

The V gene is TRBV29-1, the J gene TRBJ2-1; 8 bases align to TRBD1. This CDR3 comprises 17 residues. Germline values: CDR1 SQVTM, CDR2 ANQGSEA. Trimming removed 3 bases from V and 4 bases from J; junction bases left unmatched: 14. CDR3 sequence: CSVDRGPGRRKYNEQFF. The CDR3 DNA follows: TGCAGCGTTGACAGGGGGCCAGGCCGGCGCAAATACAATGAGCAGTTCTTC.

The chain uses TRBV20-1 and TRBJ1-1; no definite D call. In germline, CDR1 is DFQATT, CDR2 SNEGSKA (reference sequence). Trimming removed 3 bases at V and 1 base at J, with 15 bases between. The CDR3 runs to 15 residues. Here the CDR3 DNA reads TGCAGTGCTAGTAGGGTAGAAACCGGGAACACTGAAGCTTTCTTT. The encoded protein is CSASRVETGNTEAFF.

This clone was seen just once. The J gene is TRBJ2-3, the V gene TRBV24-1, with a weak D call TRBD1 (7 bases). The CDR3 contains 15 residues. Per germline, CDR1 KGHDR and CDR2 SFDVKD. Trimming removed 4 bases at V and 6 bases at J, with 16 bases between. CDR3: CATSEIGQAGDTQYF. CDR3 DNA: TGTGCCACCAGTGAGATAGGACAGGCGGGGGATACGCAGTATTTT.

The CDR3 DNA reads TGTGCCAGCATGGTCGGCACAGATACGCAGTATTTT. Its translation is CASMVGTDTQYF. This chain uses TRBV28 with TRBJ2-3; D is unclear. There are 12 residues in the CDR3. V lost 7 bases to trimming and J lost 1 base, with 6 bases between them. Germline CDR1 MDHEN, CDR2 SYDVKM.

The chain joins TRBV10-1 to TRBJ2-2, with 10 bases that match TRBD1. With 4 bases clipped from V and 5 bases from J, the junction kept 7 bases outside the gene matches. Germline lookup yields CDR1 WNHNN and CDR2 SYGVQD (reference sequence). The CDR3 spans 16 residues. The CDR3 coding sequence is TGCGCCAGCAGTGCCGGGACAGGGGACCTAACCGGGGAGCTGTTTTTT. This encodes CASSAGTGDLTGELFF.

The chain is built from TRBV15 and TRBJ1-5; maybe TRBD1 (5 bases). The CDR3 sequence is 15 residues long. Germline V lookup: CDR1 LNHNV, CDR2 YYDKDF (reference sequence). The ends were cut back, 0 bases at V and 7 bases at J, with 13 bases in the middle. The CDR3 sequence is CATSRDGGGRQPQHF. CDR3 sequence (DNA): TGTGCCACCAGCAGAGATGGGGGAGGGCGGCAGCCCCAGCATTTT.

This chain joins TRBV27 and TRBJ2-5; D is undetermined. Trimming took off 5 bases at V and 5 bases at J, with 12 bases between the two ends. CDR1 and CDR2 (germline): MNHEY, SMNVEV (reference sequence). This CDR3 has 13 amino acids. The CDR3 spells CASSGHLRETQYF. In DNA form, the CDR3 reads TGTGCCAGCAGTGGTCACTTGAGGGAGACCCAGTACTTC.

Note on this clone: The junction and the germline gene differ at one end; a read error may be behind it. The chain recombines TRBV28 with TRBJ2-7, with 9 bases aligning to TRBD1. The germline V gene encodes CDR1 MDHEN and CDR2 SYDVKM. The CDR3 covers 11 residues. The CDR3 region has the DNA TGTGCCAGCAGTTTAGGACAGGGGAGAAACTTC. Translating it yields CASSLGQGRNF.

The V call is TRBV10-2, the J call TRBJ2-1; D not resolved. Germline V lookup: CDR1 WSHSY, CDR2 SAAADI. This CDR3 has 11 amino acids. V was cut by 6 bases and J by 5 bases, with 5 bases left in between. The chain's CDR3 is CASRRNNEQFF. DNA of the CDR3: TGCGCCAGCAGAAGGAACAATGAGCAGTTCTTC.

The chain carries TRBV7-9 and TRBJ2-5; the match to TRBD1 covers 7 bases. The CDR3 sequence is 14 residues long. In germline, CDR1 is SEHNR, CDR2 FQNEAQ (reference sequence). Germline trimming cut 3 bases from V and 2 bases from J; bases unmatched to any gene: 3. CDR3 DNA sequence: TGTGCCAGCAGCTTCGAGGGACAGCAAGAGACCCAGTACTTC. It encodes CASSFEGQQETQYF.